The entry that follows covers one T cell receptor (beta chain) sequence. Its antigen has not been determined. Base-call qualities are not available, and no considerably larger clone is one nucleotide away. The sample comes from a study of T cell responses to AZD1222 COVID-19 vaccine (dated by TCRdb to the early 2020s). Broadly, across the study: AZD1222 recipients given second doses at about 4 weeks or at about 12 weeks were pooled, since spike-specific TCR depth and breadth were not found to differ between the two schedules. TCR sequencing was performed for about 250 trial participants, of whom 200 to 220 were given two doses of AZD1222 and around 25 were given two doses of MenACWY control vaccine. Trial participants were enrolled by age into subgroups of 18-55, 56-69 and 70-plus years, and about 150, 27 and 61 TCR-sequenced participants, respectively, were included in these subgroups.

Here is what the overall study found, with its caveats: Conclusions about previously exposed vaccinees were limited because only six or seven AZD1222 recipients were SARS-CoV-2 seropositive at baseline. CD4 TCRs associated with the vaccine covered the entire spike protein, and the dominant responses were in regions 160-218 and 743-854. Reportedly, close to half of the unique spike-specific TCRs recognized epitopes lying outside the regions that are mutated in the B.1.351 and B.1.1.7 variants. Spike-specific TCR breadth and depth rose significantly after two AZD1222 doses compared with day 0 and with MenACWY recipients. In the small 56-69-year group, the increase in depth fell short of significance, most likely because of low power. Because no day 14 peak-response samples were available, repertoires were characterized only after the peak T cell response. Most participants were white British and females outnumbered males, and the authors suggested that clonal diversity may have been underestimated.

The CDR3 regions of human TCRbeta chains were subjected to immunosequencing. In the authors' own workflow: TCRs in the repertoires were compared against a reference library of SARS-CoV-2-specific TCRs that had been generated with the MIRA antigen-specificity platform. Breadth meant the fraction of unique TCRs that were SARS-CoV-2-associated, whereas depth meant the fraction of total T cells that were SARS-CoV-2-associated. Using the MIRA data, each spike-specific TCR was assigned both to the spike region to which the TCR was reactive and to a CD4 or CD8 class. Log10-transformed breadth and depth values were compared by one-way ANOVA with Sidak's multiple comparisons tests. The table was pulled from immuneACCESS by TCRdb, which kept in-frame rearrangements only. Such tables lose some clones; where checked, under half of the loss comes from unresolved V genes, and the rest has no known cause. That table is the source of V, J and clone size, and D and trimming were worked out from the DNA. In all, the sample holds 150,000 or so clones, and 89% of those were seen once. The ten largest clones capture 5.1% of the sample.

Reading the label with the study, this specimen's time point is: baseline before first vaccination. Samples from vaccinated people were obtained from the UK trials COV001 and COV002, which included a single-blind randomized controlled phase 2/3 trial of AZD1222 (ChAdOx1 nCoV-19) in healthy adults. For TCRbeta chain sequencing, PBMC samples from trial participants were taken at day 0 and at day 28 after the second dose. V gives up 3 bases and J gives up 5 bases, and the segment between their germline ends measures 23 bases. The germline V gene encodes CDR1 MDHEN and CDR2 SYDVKM. CDR3 length: 18 amino acids, cysteine to phenylalanine. Of the read, only the CDR3 DNA is kept; its 54 bases are in frame from base 1.

The receptor was isolated from an adult in good health. The sequence joins TRBV28 to TRBJ2-1; the D element might be TRBD1 or TRBD2, as each aligns at 5 bases. Here the sequenced sample was peripheral blood, taken on day 0 of AZD1222 vaccination. CDR3 loop: CASSFQGSWRPSHNEQFF. The nucleotide sequence is TGTGCCAGCAGTTTTCAGGGTTCTTGGAGGCCCTCACACAATGAGCAGTTCTTC.